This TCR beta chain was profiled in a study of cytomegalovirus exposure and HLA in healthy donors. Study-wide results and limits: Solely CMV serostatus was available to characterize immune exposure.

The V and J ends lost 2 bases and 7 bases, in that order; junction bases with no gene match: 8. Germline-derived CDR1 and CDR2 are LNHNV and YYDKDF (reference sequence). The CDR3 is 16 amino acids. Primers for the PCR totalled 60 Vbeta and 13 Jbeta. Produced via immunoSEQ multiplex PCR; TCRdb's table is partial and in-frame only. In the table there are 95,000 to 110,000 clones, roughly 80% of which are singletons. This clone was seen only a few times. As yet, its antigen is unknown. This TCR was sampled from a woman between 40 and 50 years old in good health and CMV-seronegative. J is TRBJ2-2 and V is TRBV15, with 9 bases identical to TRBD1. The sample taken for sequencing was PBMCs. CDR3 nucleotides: TGTGCCACCAGCAGACTTCCGGGACAGGGCGACGGGGAGCTGTTTTTT. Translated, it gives CATSRLPGQGDGELFF. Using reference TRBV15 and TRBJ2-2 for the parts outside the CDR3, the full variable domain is DAMVIQNPRYQVTQFGKPVTLSCSQTLNHNVMYWYQQKSSQAPKLLFHYYDKDFNNEADTPDNFQSRRPNTSFCFLDIRSPGLGDTAMYLCATSRLPGQGDGELFFGEGSRLTVL.